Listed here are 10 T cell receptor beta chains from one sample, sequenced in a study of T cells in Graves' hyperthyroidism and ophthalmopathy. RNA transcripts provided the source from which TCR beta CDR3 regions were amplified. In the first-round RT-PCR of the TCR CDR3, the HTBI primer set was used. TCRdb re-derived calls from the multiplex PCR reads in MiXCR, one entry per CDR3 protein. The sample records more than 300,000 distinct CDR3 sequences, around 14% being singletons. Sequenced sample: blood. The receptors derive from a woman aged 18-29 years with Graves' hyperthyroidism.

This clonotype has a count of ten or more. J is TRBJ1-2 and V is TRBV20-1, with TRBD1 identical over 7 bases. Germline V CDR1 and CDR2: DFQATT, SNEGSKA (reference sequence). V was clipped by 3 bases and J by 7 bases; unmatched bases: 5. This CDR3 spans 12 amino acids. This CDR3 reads CSASDRVGGYTF. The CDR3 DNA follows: TGCAGTGCTAGCGACAGGGTGGGTGGCTACACCTTC.

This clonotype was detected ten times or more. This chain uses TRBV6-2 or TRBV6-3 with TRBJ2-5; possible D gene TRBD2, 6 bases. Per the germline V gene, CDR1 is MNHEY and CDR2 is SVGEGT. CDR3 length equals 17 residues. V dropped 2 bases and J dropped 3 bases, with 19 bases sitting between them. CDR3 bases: TGTGCCAGCAGTTACGACGGTGGCGTGGCGGGAAAAGAGACCCAGTACTTC. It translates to CASSYDGGVAGKETQYF.

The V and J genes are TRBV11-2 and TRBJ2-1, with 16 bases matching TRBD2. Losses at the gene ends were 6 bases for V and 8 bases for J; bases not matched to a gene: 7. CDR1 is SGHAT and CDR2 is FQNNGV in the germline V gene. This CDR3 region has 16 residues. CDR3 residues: CASRGLAGGGNDEQFF. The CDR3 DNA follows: TGTGCCAGCAGGGGACTAGCGGGAGGGGGTAACGATGAGCAGTTCTTC.

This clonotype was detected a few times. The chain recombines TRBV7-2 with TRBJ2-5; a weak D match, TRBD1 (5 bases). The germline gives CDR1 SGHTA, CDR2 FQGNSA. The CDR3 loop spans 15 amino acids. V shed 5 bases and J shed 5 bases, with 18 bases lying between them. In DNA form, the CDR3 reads TGTGCCAGCAGCCCCTTCAGCAGGGTAGGGGAGACCCAGTACTTC. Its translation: CASSPFSRVGETQYF.

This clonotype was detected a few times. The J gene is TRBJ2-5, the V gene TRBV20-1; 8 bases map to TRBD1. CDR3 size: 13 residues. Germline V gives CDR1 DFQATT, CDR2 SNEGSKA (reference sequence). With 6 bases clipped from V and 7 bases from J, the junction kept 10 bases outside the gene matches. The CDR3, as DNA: TGCAGTGCCTTGGACACAGGGGGAAGGACCCAGTACTTC. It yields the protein CSALDTGGRTQYF.

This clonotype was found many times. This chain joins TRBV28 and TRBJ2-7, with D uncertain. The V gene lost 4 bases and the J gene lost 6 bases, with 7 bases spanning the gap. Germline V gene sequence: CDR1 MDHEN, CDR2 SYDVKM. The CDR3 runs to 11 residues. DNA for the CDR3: TGTGCCAGCAGTTCACCTCTCGAGCAGTACTTC. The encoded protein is CASSSPLEQYF.

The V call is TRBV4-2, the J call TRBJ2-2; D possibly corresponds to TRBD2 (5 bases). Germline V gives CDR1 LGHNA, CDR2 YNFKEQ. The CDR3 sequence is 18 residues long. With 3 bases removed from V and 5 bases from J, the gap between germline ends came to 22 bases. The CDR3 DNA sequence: TGTGCCAGCAGCCACTCACCCCCACTAGTTGGTTTGACCGGGGAGCTGTTTTTT. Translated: CASSHSPPLVGLTGELFF.

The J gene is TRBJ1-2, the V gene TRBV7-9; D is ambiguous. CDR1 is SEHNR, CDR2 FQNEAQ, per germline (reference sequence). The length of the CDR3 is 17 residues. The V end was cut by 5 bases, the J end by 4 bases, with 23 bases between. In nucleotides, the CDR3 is TGTGCCAGCAGCCAAAAAAGGGCGGTGGCTGGGGTCTATGGCTACACCTTC. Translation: CASSQKRAVAGVYGYTF.

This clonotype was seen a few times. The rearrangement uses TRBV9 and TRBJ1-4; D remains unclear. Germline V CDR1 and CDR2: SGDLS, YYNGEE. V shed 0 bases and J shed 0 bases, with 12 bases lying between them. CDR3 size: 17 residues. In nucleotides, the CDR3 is TGTGCCAGCAGCGTAGACGGCCGCAGTGCAACTAATGAAAAACTGTTTTTT. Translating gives CASSVDGRSATNEKLFF.

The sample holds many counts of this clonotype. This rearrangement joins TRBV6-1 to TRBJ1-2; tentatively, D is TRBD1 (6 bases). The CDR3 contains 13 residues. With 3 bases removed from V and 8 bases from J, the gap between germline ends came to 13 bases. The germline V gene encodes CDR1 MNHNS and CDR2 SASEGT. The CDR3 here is CASSDMTGGGYTF. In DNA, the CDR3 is TGTGCCAGCAGTGACATGACAGGCGGGGGCTACACCTTC.